The present T cell receptor (beta chain) was sequenced within a study of blood T cell repertoires in COVID-19. The table lists this clone with a few counts. The data were produced by immunoSEQ multiplex PCR, yet TCRdb's version contains in-frame clones alone and is incomplete. The sample consists of about 330,000 clones, approximately 89% of them appearing once. V shed 0 bases and J 4 bases; nucleotides not matched to a gene: 7. CDR1 and CDR2 (germline): SGHRS, YFSETQ. The CDR3 loop spans 16 amino acids. This chain links TRBV5-1 with TRBJ2-7, with 10 positions matching TRBD2. The TCR comes from a man younger than 40 who had recovered from COVID-19. Sample: PBMCs or T cells enriched from blood (not recorded which). CDR3 residues: CASSLDGSGGPYEQYF. Here the CDR3 DNA reads TGCGCCAGCAGCTTGGATGGTAGCGGGGGGCCTTACGAGCAGTACTTC.